Listed here are 19 T cell receptor beta chains from one sample, sequenced in a study of blood T cell repertoires in COVID-19. Using immunoSEQ multiplex PCR, the repertoire was profiled, and TCRdb retains in-frame clones only, with some absent. The repertoire includes 250,000 to 300,000 clones, roughly nine tenths of them detected once, and about 12% sits in the top ten. What was sequenced was peripheral blood. The source of these receptors is a woman in her twenties or thirties with COVID-19, enrolled during active disease.

The chain carries TRBV6-6 and TRBJ1-3; possibly TRBD1 for D (5 bases). The V end was cut by 2 bases, the J end by 0 bases, with 11 bases between. Looked up from germline, CDR1 is MNHNY and CDR2 is SVGAGI (reference sequence). The CDR3 is 16 residues long. The CDR3 region is CASSYTAGFSGNTIYF. Here the CDR3 DNA reads TGTGCCAGCAGTTACACGGCAGGGTTCTCTGGAAACACCATATATTTT.

The chain carries TRBV11-2 and TRBJ2-1; 11 positions match TRBD1. CDR3 length equals 15 residues. Trimming removed 5 bases from V and 5 bases from J; junction bases left unmatched: 5. In germline, CDR1 is SGHAT, CDR2 FQNNGV. This CDR3 reads CASSAPGQGDNEQFF. The CDR3 DNA reads TGTGCCAGCAGCGCCCCGGGACAGGGGGACAATGAGCAGTTCTTC.

This chain joins TRBV6-4 and TRBJ2-3; D gene ambiguous. V dropped 2 bases and J dropped 3 bases, with 6 bases sitting between them. CDR1 MRHNA and CDR2 SNTAGT come from the germline V gene. CDR3 length: 13 residues. The CDR3 is CASSDTDTDTQYF. CDR3 sequence (DNA): TGTGCCAGCAGTGACACAGATACAGATACGCAGTATTTT.

The chain is built from TRBV6-6 and TRBJ1-2; perhaps TRBD1 as D (5 bases). V was cut by 10 bases and J by 5 bases, with 14 bases left in between. The CDR3 length is 12 residues. The V gene's germline CDR1 is MNHNY and CDR2 SVGAGI (reference sequence). In nucleotides, the CDR3 is TGTGCCACTGTGGAAGGGGAATATGGCTACACCTTC. Its translation is CATVEGEYGYTF.

The chain couples TRBV6-4 to TRBJ2-5; D is ambiguous. Germline V gives CDR1 MRHNA, CDR2 SNTAGT. Trimming left V 0 bases short and J 5 bases short, with 13 bases between. This CDR3 has 15 amino acids. CDR3 residues: CASSDSNYAWETQYF. CDR3 in DNA: TGTGCCAGCAGTGACTCAAATTATGCGTGGGAGACCCAGTACTTC.

The chain has TRBV28 and TRBJ1-5; 8 bases map to TRBD1. The J segment lost 6 bases and the V segment lost 6 bases, leaving 10 bases of the junction unmatched. Germline V gene lookup returns CDR1 MDHEN and CDR2 SYDVKM. This CDR3 has 15 amino acids. CDR3 sequence reads: CASSLRTGKGQPQHF. Here the CDR3 DNA reads TGTGCCAGCAGCCTTCGGACAGGGAAGGGTCAGCCCCAGCATTTT.

This clone was detected once. The chain joins TRBV2 to TRBJ1-2, with D possibly TRBD1 on 6 matching bases. This CDR3 contains 16 residues. Trimming cost V 4 bases and J 6 bases, with 21 bases left between them. The V gene's germline CDR1 is SNHLY and CDR2 FYNNEI. The CDR3 sequence: CASSGPLGTSLNGYTF. In DNA, the CDR3 is TGTGCCAGCAGTGGGCCCCTGGGGACATCTCTTAATGGCTACACCTTC.

The chain carries TRBV28 and TRBJ1-2; 7 nucleotides line up with TRBD1. CDR3 length equals 15 residues. J gave up 0 bases and V 6 bases, and 7 bases lay outside the gene matches. CDR1 is MDHEN and CDR2 is SYDVKM in the germline V gene. CDR3 in DNA: TGTGCCAGCAGCTACCGGGACAGAGCTAACTATGGCTACACCTTC. Protein sequence: CASSYRDRANYGYTF.

V is TRBV20-1 and J is TRBJ2-7, with D possibly matching TRBD1 (6 bases). Germline CDR1 DFQATT, CDR2 SNEGSKA (reference sequence). Deletions cut 7 bases from V and 4 bases from J, with 11 bases between. The CDR3 runs to 11 residues. In nucleotides, the CDR3 is TGCAGTGTATTAGACAGGTACGAGCAGTACTTC. Amino acids: CSVLDRYEQYF.

The V call is TRBV19, the J call TRBJ2-7; TRBD2 matches 10 bases. Germline values: CDR1 LNHDA, CDR2 SQIVND (reference sequence). The trim removed 3 bases at V and 3 bases at J, leaving 5 bases unmatched. CDR3 length: 15 residues. The DNA for the CDR3 is TGTGCCAGTAGTATGAGTCTAGCGGGGGACTACGAGCAGTACTTC. Its protein is CASSMSLAGDYEQYF.

The chain carries TRBV4-1 and TRBJ2-1, with 12 bases matching TRBD2. Trimming cost V 5 bases and J 9 bases; bases outside gene matches: 8. The CDR3 sequence is 15 residues long. In germline, CDR1 is MGHRA, CDR2 YSYEKL. CDR3 loop: CASSRGLAGNGEQFF. The DNA for the CDR3 is TGCGCCAGCAGCAGAGGACTAGCGGGGAATGGTGAGCAGTTCTTC.

The chain carries TRBV18 and TRBJ2-1; 11 nucleotides line up with TRBD2. The J segment lost 4 bases and the V segment lost 0 bases, leaving 2 bases of the junction unmatched. The germline gives CDR1 KGHSH, CDR2 LQKENI. The CDR3 runs to 16 residues. The chain's CDR3 is CASSPPGLAAYNEQFF. CDR3 nucleotide sequence: TGTGCCAGCTCACCACCGGGACTAGCGGCTTACAATGAGCAGTTCTTC.

There are a few counts of this clone. The CDR3 coding sequence is TGTGCCAGCAGTTACTCGATGAGGGTGGCTGGAAACACCATATATTTT. This encodes CASSYSMRVAGNTIYF. The rearrangement joins TRBV6-5 to TRBJ1-3, with D hard to call. The CDR3 consists of 16 residues. The V end was cut by 0 bases, the J end by 2 bases, with 11 bases between. The germline gives CDR1 MNHEY, CDR2 SVGAGI.

This sequence joins TRBV21-1 and TRBJ1-1. TRBV21-1 is designated a pseudogene. This CDR3 spans 13 amino acids. CDR3 sequence (DNA): TGTGCCAGCAGCAAAGGCGGAACGGTTGAAGCTTTCTTT. It translates to CASSKGGTVEAFF.

J is TRBJ2-5 and V is TRBV5-1; 7 bases line up with TRBD2. Trimming took 1 base from V and 2 from J; bases not matched to a gene: 8. The CDR3 sequence is 16 residues long. Germline lookup yields CDR1 SGHRS and CDR2 YFSETQ. CDR3 nucleotides: TGCGCCAGCAGCTTGAGGTATGGGAGGGGTCAAGAGACCCAGTACTTC. This gives the protein CASSLRYGRGQETQYF.

The chain carries TRBV11-1 and TRBJ2-3; D is possibly TRBD1 (5 bases). The CDR3 has 15 residues. Germline CDR1 is SGHAT and CDR2 is FQDESV (reference sequence). Trimming left V 1 base short and J 4 bases short, with 12 bases between. The CDR3 region is CASSLETVYPDTQYF. CDR3 nucleotide sequence: TGTGCCAGCAGCTTAGAGACAGTATACCCAGATACGCAGTATTTT.

The J gene is TRBJ1-5, the V gene TRBV20-1; D might be TRBD1 (5 bases). This CDR3 contains 14 residues. Germline V lookup: CDR1 DFQATT, CDR2 SNEGSKA (reference sequence). V was cut by 3 bases and J by 5 bases, with 14 bases left in between. The CDR3, as DNA: TGCAGTGCTAGTGCAGGGAAGGTTCATCAGCCCCAGCATTTT. It codes for CSASAGKVHQPQHF.

The J gene is TRBJ1-5, the V gene TRBV4-1; D is uncertain. In germline, CDR1 is MGHRA, CDR2 YSYEKL. V lost 0 bases, J lost 7 bases, and 13 bases lay in between. The CDR3 spans 15 residues. The CDR3 DNA sequence: TGCGCCAGCAGCCAAGAGGAGGCGGGGTTCCAGCCCCAGCATTTT. Protein sequence: CASSQEEAGFQPQHF.

This rearrangement joins TRBV5-8 to TRBJ2-5; possible D gene TRBD1, 5 bases. Germline V gives CDR1 SGHTS, CDR2 YDEGEE. This CDR3 spans 13 amino acids. V shed 2 bases and J shed 4 bases, with 9 bases lying between them. The CDR3 region has the DNA TGTGCCAGCAGCTTCAGGGAAACAGAGACCCAGTACTTC. Amino acids: CASSFRETETQYF. Using reference TRBV5-8 and TRBJ2-5 for the parts outside the CDR3, the full variable domain is EAGVTQSPTHLIKTRGQQATLRCSPISGHTSVYWYQQALGLGLQFLLWYDEGEERNRGNFPPRFSGRQFPNYSSELNVNALELEDSALYLCASSFRETETQYFGPGTRLLVL.